Shown below are 12 T cell receptor beta chains from a single sample sequenced in a study of tumor-infiltrating lymphocytes in localized non-small cell lung cancer. Assay: immunoSEQ multiplex PCR; the TCRdb copy retains only in-frame clones and omits some. The table has over 10,000 clones, roughly 76% seen once. The sequenced sample consisted of uninvolved lung tissue not adjacent to the tumor. These receptors all stem from a human donor with non-small cell lung cancer.

V usage is TRBV30 and J usage is TRBJ1-4; TRBD1 agrees at 7 bases. With V trimmed by 8 bases and J by 8 bases, 17 bases remained unmatched. Germline values: CDR1 GTSNPN, CDR2 SVGIG (reference sequence). The CDR3 contains 15 residues. CDR3 in DNA: TGTGCCCGGCTTGACAGGGCTCAAGCAGGGGAAAAACTGTTTTTT. Translation: CARLDRAQAGEKLFF.

The chain uses TRBV28 and TRBJ1-2; no clear D. Trimming removed 1 base at V and 2 bases at J, with 11 bases between. Germline V CDR1 and CDR2: MDHEN, SYDVKM. The CDR3 loop spans 15 amino acids. The CDR3 is CASSLSPTLNYGYTF. CDR3 nucleotide sequence: TGTGCCAGCAGTTTATCCCCGACCCTGAACTATGGCTACACCTTC.

This chain uses TRBV2 with TRBJ1-2; D ambiguous. The CDR3 totals 13 residues. Trimming removed 2 bases at V and 4 bases at J, with 8 bases between. From germline, CDR1 is SNHLY and CDR2 FYNNEI. The CDR3 sequence is CASSELGSYGYTF. CDR3 sequence (DNA): TGTGCCAGCAGTGAATTAGGGAGCTATGGCTACACCTTC.

The V call is TRBV7-9, the J call TRBJ2-7, with D possibly being TRBD2 (5 bases). The CDR3 spans 14 residues. In germline, CDR1 is SEHNR, CDR2 FQNEAQ (reference sequence). V gave up 5 bases and J gave up 1 base, with 12 bases separating them. The CDR3 nucleotides are TGTGCCAGCAGCCGGAGCGGATCTTCCTACGAGCAGTACTTC. It translates to CASSRSGSSYEQYF.

The rearrangement joins TRBV6-5 to TRBJ1-4; TRBD1 matches at 10 bases. This CDR3 has 14 residues. V lost 6 bases to trimming and J lost 7 bases; unmatched junction nucleotides: 5. CDR1 and CDR2 from the germline V gene are MNHEY and SVGAGI. The CDR3 nucleotides read TGTGCCAGCAGCCAGGACAGGGGGTTTGAAAAACTGTTTTTT. Its protein product is CASSQDRGFEKLFF.

This chain joins TRBV6-6 and TRBJ2-5; D is perhaps TRBD2 (5 bases). Germline lookup yields CDR1 MNHNY and CDR2 SVGAGI (reference sequence). Trimming took 5 bases from V and 2 from J, leaving 9 bases between them. This CDR3 has 13 amino acids. Here the CDR3 DNA reads TGTGCCAGCAGTACGGGGTTTCAAGAGACCCAGTACTTC. Protein: CASSTGFQETQYF.

The chain carries TRBV27 and TRBJ1-1; D might be TRBD1 (6 bases). The V gene lost 5 bases and the J gene lost 0 bases, with 13 bases spanning the gap. Germline V gives CDR1 MNHEY, CDR2 SMNVEV (reference sequence). This CDR3 is 15 amino acids long. CDR3 protein: CASSTGWGMNTEAFF. In DNA, the CDR3 is TGTGCCAGCAGTACAGGGTGGGGAATGAACACTGAAGCTTTCTTT.

The rearrangement uses TRBV6-1 and TRBJ2-1; D not certain. V was trimmed by 6 bases and J by 2 bases, leaving 8 bases between them. In germline, CDR1 is MNHNS, CDR2 SASEGT. This CDR3 has 13 residues. CDR3 bases: TGTGCCAGCAGGGTCATAGCCTACAATGAGCAGTTCTTC. Encoded protein: CASRVIAYNEQFF.

CDR3 nucleotide sequence: TGCAGTGCCGGGACAGGGCCCTATGGCTACACCTTC. Translated, it gives CSAGTGPYGYTF. The V call is TRBV29-1, the J call TRBJ1-2, with 9 nucleotides matching TRBD1. This CDR3 region has 12 residues. In germline, CDR1 is SQVTM, CDR2 ANQGSEA.

The genes are TRBV29-1 and TRBJ2-3; 7 nucleotides align to TRBD1. Per germline, CDR1 SQVTM and CDR2 ANQGSEA. The junction had 1 base not matched to a gene; V was cut back by 1 base and J by 6 bases. The CDR3 is 12 residues long. This CDR3 reads CSVEGTGDTQYF. The DNA for the CDR3 is TGCAGCGTTGAAGGGACAGGCGATACGCAGTATTTT.

This clone has just one count. This chain connects TRBV5-1 to TRBJ1-5, with 10 bases that match TRBD1. This CDR3 region has 15 residues. Germline V gives CDR1 SGHRS, CDR2 YFSETQ. V trimming: 0 bases; J trimming: 8 bases; junction bases outside the gene matches: 5. CDR3 protein: CASSLAGTGEEPQHF. CDR3 nucleotides: TGCGCCAGCAGCTTGGCGGGGACAGGGGAGGAGCCCCAGCATTTT. Variable domain in full (rest from reference TRBV5-1 and TRBJ1-5): KAGVTQTPRYLIKTRGQQVTLSCSPISGHRSVSWYQQTPGQGLQFLFEYFSETQRNKGNFPGRFSGRQFSNSRSEMNVSTLELGDSALYLCASSLAGTGEEPQHFGDGTRLSIL.

This clone occurred once. The rearrangement joins TRBV29-1 to TRBJ2-7; D is uncertain. CDR3 length equals 11 residues. Germline-derived CDR1 and CDR2 are SQVTM and ANQGSEA. V was pared by 0 bases and J by 4 bases, with 4 bases between. The CDR3 sequence is CSVEEGYEQYF. The DNA for the CDR3 is TGCAGCGTTGAAGAGGGGTACGAGCAGTACTTC.